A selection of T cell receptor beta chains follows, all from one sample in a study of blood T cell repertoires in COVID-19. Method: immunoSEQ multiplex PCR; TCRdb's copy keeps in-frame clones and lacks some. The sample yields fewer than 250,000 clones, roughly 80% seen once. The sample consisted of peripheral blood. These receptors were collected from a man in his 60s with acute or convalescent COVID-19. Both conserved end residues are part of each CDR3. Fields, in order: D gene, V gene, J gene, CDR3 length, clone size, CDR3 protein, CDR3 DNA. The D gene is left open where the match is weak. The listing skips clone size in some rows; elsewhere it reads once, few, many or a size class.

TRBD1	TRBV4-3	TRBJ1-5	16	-	CASSQQTGGNNQPQHF	TGCGCCAGCAGCCAACAGACAGGGGGTAACAATCAGCCCCAGCATTTT
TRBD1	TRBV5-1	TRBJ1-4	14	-	CASSSTGEGEKLFF	TGCGCCAGCAGCTCGACAGGGGAAGGTGAAAAACTGTTTTTT
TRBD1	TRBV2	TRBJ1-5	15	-	CASSESRTGAQPQHF	TGTGCCAGCAGTGAATCGAGAACAGGGGCTCAGCCCCAGCATTTT
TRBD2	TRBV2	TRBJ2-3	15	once	CASSLAGVGTDTQYF	TGTGCCAGCAGTTTAGCGGGGGTTGGAACAGATACGCAGTATTTT
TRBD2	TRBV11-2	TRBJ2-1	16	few	CASSPGLAGVNNEQFF	TGTGCCAGCAGCCCCGGACTAGCGGGGGTTAATAATGAGCAGTTCTTC
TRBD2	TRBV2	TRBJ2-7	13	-	CASSPRPGGEQYF	TGTGCCAGCAGTCCCAGACCGGGAGGCGAGCAGTACTTC
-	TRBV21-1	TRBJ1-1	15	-	CTSVRTGALNTEAFF	TGTACCAGCGTGAGGACAGGGGCCCTGAACACTGAAGCTTTCTTT
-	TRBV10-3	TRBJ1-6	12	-	CAISDHDSPLHF	TGTGCCATCAGTGATCATGATTCACCCCTCCACTTT
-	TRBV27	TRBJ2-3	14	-	CASSPTVSTDTQYF	TGTGCCAGCAGTCCGACAGTTAGCACAGATACGCAGTATTTT
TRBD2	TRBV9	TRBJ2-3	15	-	CASSVRAGFTDTQYF	TGTGCCAGCAGCGTGCGAGCGGGGTTCACAGATACGCAGTATTTT
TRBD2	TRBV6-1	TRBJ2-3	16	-	CASSEFAGGLTDTQYF	TGTGCCAGCAGTGAGTTTGCGGGGGGCCTCACAGATACGCAGTATTTT
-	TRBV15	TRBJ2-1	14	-	CATSREYSYNEQFF	TGTGCCACCAGCAGAGAATACTCCTACAATGAGCAGTTCTTC
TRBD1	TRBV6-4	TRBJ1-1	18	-	CASSDSSPGTGFTTEAFF	TGTGCCAGCAGTGACTCGAGTCCCGGGACAGGGTTTACCACTGAAGCTTTCTTT
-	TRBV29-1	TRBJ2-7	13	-	CSVEAGVPYEQYF	TGCAGCGTTGAGGCAGGGGTGCCCTACGAGCAGTACTTC
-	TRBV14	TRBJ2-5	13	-	CASSHQGQETQYF	TGTGCCAGCAGCCATCAGGGGCAGGAGACCCAGTACTTC
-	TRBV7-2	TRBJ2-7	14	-	CASSQGSLGREQYF	TGTGCCAGCAGCCAGGGGAGCCTGGGCCGCGAGCAGTACTTC
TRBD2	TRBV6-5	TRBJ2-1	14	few	CASLVLAGDYEQFF	TGTGCCAGCCTGGTACTAGCGGGTGATTATGAGCAGTTCTTC
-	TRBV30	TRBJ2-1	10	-	CACFYNEQFF	TGTGCCTGCTTCTACAATGAGCAGTTCTTC
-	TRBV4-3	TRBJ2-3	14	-	CASSQTAGADTQYF	TGCGCCAGCAGCCAAACAGCCGGGGCAGATACGCAGTATTTT
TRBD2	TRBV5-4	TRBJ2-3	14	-	CASSGSGGVDTQYF	TGTGCCAGCAGCGGCAGCGGGGGGGTAGATACGCAGTATTTT
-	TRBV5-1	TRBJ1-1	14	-	CASSTTGQRTEAFF	TGCGCCAGCAGCACAACAGGGCAAAGGACTGAAGCTTTCTTT
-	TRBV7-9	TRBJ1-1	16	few	CASGVSVLSGVTEAFF	TGTGCCAGCGGGGTTTCGGTGCTCTCAGGGGTCACTGAAGCTTTCTTT
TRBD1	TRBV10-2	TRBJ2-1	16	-	CASRSLPGQGPHEQFF	TGCGCCAGCAGATCGCTTCCGGGACAGGGGCCGCATGAGCAGTTCTTC
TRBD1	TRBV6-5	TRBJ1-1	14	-	CAARLQGAGTEAFF	TGTGCCGCTCGACTTCAGGGGGCCGGCACTGAAGCTTTCTTT
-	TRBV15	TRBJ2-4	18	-	CATSRDAGWGVGKNIQYF	TGTGCCACCAGCAGAGATGCGGGGTGGGGAGTTGGGAAAAACATTCAGTACTTC
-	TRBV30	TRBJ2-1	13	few	CAWSLGPYNEQFF	TGTGCCTGGAGTCTGGGGCCATACAATGAGCAGTTCTTC
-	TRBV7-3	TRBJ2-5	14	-	CASSPRGGRETQYF	TGTGCCAGCAGCCCTCGCGGGGGCCGGGAGACCCAGTACTTC
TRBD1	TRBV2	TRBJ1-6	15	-	CASSLTGGNNSPLHF	TGTGCCAGCAGTTTGACAGGGGGGAATAATTCACCCCTCCACTTT
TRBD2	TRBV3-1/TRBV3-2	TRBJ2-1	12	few	CASSQEESGILF	TGTGCCAGCAGCCAAGAGGAAAGCGGGATCCTCTTC
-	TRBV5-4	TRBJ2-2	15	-	CASSLLGVFTGELFF	TGTGCCAGCAGCTTGTTGGGAGTCTTCACCGGGGAGCTGTTTTTT
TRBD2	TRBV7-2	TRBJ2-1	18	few	CASSLDGSSGGIHNEQFF	TGTGCCAGCAGCTTAGATGGGTCTAGCGGGGGGATACACAATGAGCAGTTCTTC
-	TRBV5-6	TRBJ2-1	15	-	CASSPGYYSYNEQFF	TGTGCCAGCAGCCCCGGCTACTACTCCTACAATGAGCAGTTCTTC
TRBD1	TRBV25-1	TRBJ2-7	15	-	CASSDGGQGADEQYF	TGTGCCAGCAGTGATGGGGGACAGGGGGCCGACGAGCAGTACTTC
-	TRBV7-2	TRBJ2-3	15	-	CASSSGPAVTDTQYF	TGTGCCAGCAGCTCAGGACCAGCGGTGACAGATACGCAGTATTTT
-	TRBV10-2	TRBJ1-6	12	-	CASSLFNSPLHF	TGCGCCAGCAGTCTCTTTAATTCACCCCTCCACTTT
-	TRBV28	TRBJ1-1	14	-	CASSQTVMNTEAFF	TGTGCCAGCAGTCAAACAGTCATGAACACTGAAGCTTTCTTT
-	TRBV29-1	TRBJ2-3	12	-	CSVLGAADTQYF	TGCAGCGTTCTGGGGGCGGCAGATACGCAGTATTTT
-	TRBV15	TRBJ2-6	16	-	CATSWTAFSGANVLTF	TGTGCCACCAGCTGGACAGCGTTCTCTGGGGCCAACGTCCTGACTTTC
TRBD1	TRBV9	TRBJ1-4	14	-	CASSVGQGREKLFF	TGTGCCAGCAGCGTGGGACAGGGAAGGGAAAAACTGTTTTTT
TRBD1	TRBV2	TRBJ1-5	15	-	CASRSGTGGNQPQHF	TGTGCCAGCAGAAGCGGGACAGGGGGCAATCAGCCCCAGCATTTT
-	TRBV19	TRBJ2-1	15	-	CASSIAGGRSDEQFF	TGTGCCAGTAGTATAGCGGGGGGCCGCAGCGATGAGCAGTTCTTC
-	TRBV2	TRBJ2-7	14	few	CASSMRARTYEQYF	TGTGCCAGCAGTATGAGGGCGCGGACCTACGAGCAGTACTTC
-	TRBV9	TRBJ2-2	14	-	CASRQGLSTGELFF	TGTGCCTCCCGACAGGGACTTAGCACCGGGGAGCTGTTTTTT
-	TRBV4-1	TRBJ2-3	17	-	CASSQVFTSPSTDTQYF	TGCGCCAGCAGCCAAGTTTTTACGAGCCCAAGCACAGATACGCAGTATTTT
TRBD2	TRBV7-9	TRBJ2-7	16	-	CASSLSLAGGSHEQYF	TGTGCCAGCAGCTTAAGTCTAGCGGGAGGTTCCCACGAGCAGTACTTC
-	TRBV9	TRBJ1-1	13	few	CASSGPGNTEAFF	TGTGCCAGCAGCGGTCCCGGGAACACTGAAGCTTTCTTT
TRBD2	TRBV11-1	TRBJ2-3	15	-	CASSPWTGGTDTQYF	TGTGCCAGCAGCCCATGGACGGGGGGTACAGATACGCAGTATTTT